This TCR beta chain was captured by sequencing in a study of blood T cell repertoires in COVID-19. Whole-study context: Whether acute or convalescent, the COVID-19 samples came from the United States, Italy and Spain. Nucleic acid was either cDNA or gDNA, and it came from T cells, B-cell-depleted T cells, or PBMCs.

Germline CDR1 is MNHEY and CDR2 is SVGAGI. The length of the CDR3 is 13 residues. V was trimmed by 9 bases and J by 7 bases, leaving 13 bases between them. Per the original data handling: From reference gene primer amplification, estimates of nucleated cell counts were derived. Generated by immunoSEQ multiplex PCR, the TCRdb table keeps only in-frame clones and is missing some. V and J calls and clone size are given by that table; D and trimming were obtained from the DNA. Of about 260,000 clones in the sample, approximately 87% were seen once. This sequence joins TRBV6-5 and TRBJ1-6; no clear D. This clonotype was obtained from a woman aged 35 to 49 who had recovered from COVID-19. The source material was peripheral blood. As DNA, the CDR3 is TGTGCCAGTAGAATATCGTCGAATTCACCCCTCCACTTT. Its translation is CASRISSNSPLHF.